This T cell receptor (beta chain) was obtained from a study of blood T cell repertoires in COVID-19. As for the study in general: Researchers got acute and convalescent COVID-19 samples from the United States, Italy and Spain.

The method was immunoSEQ multiplex PCR; TCRdb's version includes in-frame clones alone and lacks a portion of them. Of under 450,000 clones in the sample, approximately 91% were seen once. CDR1 and CDR2 (germline): GTSNPN, SVGIG (reference sequence). The CDR3 spans 11 residues. The V end was cut by 2 bases, the J end by 11 bases, with 12 bases between. Cohorts were assigned according to the clinical history that participants reported. Within 2 weeks before study entry, exposed participants met a COVID-19 case. This chain connects TRBV30 to TRBJ1-1; D gene ambiguous. The specimen was PBMCs or T cells enriched from blood (not recorded which). The TCR sequence derives from a woman aged 40 to 55 who had been exposed to COVID-19. The CDR3 reads CAWSPLVMAFF. The CDR3 nucleotides are TGTGCCTGGAGTCCCCTCGTAATGGCTTTCTTT.